This TCR beta chain was sequenced for a study of CD8 T cells in Susac syndrome. The CDR3 has 14 amino acids. Trimming removed 2 bases from V and 3 bases from J; junction bases left unmatched: 2. The V gene's germline CDR1 is SGHRS and CDR2 YFSETQ. The RNA input was about 0.45 to 1 ug, and it was reverse transcribed with random hexamers. Across 54 Vbeta and 13 Jbeta, immunoSEQ multiplex PCR amplified TCR beta CDR3. TCRdb reprocessed the immunoSEQ multiplex PCR reads via MiXCR and lists one record per CDR3 protein. The sample lists 120,000 to 150,000 distinct CDR3 sequences, under 97% seen once, with roughly 0.084% in the top ten. CD8+ and CD4+ T cells circulating in blood were sequenced for TCR beta. Patients having Susac syndrome satisfied recently defined diagnostic criteria for definite or probable disease. FACS was used to enrich TEMRA cells, whereas the CD8+ and CD4+ T cells were obtained by negative isolation.

The chain joins TRBV5-1 to TRBJ2-4, with 7 positions matching TRBD1. This receptor was identified in a human donor with Susac syndrome. Material: CD4+ T cells from PBMCs. CDR3 loop: CASSLTGDKNIQYF. DNA of the CDR3: TGCGCCAGCAGCTTAACAGGGGACAAAAACATTCAGTACTTC.